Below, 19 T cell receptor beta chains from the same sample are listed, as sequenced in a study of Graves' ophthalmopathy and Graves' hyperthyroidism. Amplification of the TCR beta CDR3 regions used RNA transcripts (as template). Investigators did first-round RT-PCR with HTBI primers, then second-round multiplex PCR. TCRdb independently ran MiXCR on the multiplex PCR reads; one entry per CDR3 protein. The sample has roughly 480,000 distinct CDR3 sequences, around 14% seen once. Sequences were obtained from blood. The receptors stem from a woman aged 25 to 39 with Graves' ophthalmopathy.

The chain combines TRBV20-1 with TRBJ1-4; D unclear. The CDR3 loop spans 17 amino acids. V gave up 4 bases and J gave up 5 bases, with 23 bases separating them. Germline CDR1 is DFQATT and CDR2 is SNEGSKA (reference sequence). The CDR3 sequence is CSAKEGQDPRLNEKLFF. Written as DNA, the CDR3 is TGCAGTGCTAAAGAAGGGCAGGACCCGCGACTCAATGAAAAACTGTTTTTT.

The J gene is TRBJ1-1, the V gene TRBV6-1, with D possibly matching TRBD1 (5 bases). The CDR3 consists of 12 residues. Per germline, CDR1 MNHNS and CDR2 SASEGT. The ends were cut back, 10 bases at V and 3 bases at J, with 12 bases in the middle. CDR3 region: CATIQGYTEAFF. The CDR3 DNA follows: TGTGCCACCATCCAGGGTTACACTGAAGCTTTCTTT.

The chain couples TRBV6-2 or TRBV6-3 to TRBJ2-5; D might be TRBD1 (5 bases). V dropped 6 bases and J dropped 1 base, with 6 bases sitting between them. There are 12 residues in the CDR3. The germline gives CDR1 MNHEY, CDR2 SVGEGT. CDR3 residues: CASRTVQETQYF. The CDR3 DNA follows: TGTGCCAGCAGGACAGTCCAAGAGACCCAGTACTTC.

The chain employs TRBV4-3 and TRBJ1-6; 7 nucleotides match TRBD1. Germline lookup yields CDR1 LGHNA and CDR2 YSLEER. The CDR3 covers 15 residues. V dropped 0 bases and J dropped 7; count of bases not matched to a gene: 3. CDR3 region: CASSQDAGQNSPLHF. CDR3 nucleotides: TGCGCCAGCAGCCAAGATGCGGGACAGAATTCACCCCTCCACTTT.

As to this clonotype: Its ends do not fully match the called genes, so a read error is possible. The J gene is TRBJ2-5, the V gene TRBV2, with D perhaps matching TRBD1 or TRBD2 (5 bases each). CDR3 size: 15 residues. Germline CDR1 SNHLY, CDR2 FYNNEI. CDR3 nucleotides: TGTGCCAGCCCGAACAATGAGGGGCTCCAAGAGACCGAGTACTTC. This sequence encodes CASPNNEGLQETEYF.

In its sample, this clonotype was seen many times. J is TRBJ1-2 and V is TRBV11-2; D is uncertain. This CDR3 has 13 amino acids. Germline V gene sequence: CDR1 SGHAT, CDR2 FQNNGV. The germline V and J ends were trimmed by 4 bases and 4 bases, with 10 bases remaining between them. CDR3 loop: CASSSRTVYGYTF. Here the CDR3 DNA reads TGTGCCAGCAGCTCGCGGACTGTCTATGGCTACACCTTC. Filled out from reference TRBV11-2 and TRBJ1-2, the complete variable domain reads EAGVAQSPRYKIIEKRQSVAFWCNPISGHATLYWYQQILGQGPKLLIQFQNNGVVDDSQLPKDRFSAERLKGVDSTLKIQPAKLEDSAVYLCASSSRTVYGYTFGSGTRLTVV.

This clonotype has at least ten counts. This CDR3 reads CASGLRPGILGQETQYF. DNA of the CDR3: TGTGCCAGCGGCCTCCGCCCCGGGATTCTGGGCCAAGAGACCCAGTACTTC. The rearrangement joins TRBV2 to TRBJ2-5; maybe TRBD2 (5 bases). Between the trimmed V and J ends, which lost 8 bases and 1 base, there was a span of 23 bases. Germline V gives CDR1 SNHLY, CDR2 FYNNEI. The CDR3 contains 17 residues.

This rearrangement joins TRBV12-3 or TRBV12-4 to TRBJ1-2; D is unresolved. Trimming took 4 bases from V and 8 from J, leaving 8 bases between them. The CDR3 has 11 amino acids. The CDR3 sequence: CASSYSQGYTF. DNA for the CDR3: TGTGCCAGCAGTTACTCTCAGGGCTACACCTTC.

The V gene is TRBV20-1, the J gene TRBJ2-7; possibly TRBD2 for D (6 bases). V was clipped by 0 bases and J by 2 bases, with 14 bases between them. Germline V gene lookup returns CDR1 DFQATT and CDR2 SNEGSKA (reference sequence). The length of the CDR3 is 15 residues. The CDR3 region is CSARDEGGIAYEQYF. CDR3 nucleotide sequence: TGCAGTGCTAGAGATGAGGGCGGGATTGCCTACGAGCAGTACTTC.

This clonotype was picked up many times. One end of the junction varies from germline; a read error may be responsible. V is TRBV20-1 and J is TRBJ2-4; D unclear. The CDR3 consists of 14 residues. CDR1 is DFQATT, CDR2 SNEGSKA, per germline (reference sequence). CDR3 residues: CSARAGQGWNIKYF. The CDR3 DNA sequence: TGCAGTGCTAGAGCTGGCCAAGGTTGGAACATTAAGTACTTC.

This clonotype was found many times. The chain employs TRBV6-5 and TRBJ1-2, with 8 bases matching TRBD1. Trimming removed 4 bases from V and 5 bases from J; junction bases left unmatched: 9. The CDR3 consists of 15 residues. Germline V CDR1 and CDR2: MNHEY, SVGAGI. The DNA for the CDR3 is TGTGCCAGCAGTTCCTACCTGGACAGGGATTATGGCTACACCTTC. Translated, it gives CASSSYLDRDYGYTF.

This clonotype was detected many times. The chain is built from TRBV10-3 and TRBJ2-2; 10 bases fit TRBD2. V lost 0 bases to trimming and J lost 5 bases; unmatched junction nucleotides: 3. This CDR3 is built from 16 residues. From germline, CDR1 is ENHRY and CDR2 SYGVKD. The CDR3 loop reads CAISESTSGVTGELFF. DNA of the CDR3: TGTGCCATCAGTGAGTCAACTAGCGGGGTTACCGGGGAGCTGTTTTTT.

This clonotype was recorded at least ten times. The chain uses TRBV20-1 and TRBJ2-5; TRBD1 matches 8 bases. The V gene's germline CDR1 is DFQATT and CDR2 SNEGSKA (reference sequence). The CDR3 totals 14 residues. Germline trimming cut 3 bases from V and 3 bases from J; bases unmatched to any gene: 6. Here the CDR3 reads CSARSRQGKETQYF. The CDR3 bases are TGCAGTGCTAGGTCTCGACAGGGGAAAGAGACCCAGTACTTC.

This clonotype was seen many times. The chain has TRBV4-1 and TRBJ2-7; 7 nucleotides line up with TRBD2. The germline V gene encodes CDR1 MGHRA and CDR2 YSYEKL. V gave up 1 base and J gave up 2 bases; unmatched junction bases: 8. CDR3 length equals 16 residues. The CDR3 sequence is CASSQGLADITYEQYF. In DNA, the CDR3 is TGCGCCAGCAGCCAAGGGCTAGCGGACATTACCTACGAGCAGTACTTC.

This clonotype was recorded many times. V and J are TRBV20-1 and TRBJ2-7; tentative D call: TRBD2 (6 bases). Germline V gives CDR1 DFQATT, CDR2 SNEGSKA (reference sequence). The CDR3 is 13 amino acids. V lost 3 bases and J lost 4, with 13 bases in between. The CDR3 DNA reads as TGCAGTGCTAGCGCGGGGTACCAGTACGAGCAGTACTTC. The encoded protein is CSASAGYQYEQYF.

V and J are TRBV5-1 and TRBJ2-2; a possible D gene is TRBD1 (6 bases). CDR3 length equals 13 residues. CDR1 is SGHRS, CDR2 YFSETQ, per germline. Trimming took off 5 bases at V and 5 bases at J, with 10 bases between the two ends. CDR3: CASRNRDTGELFF. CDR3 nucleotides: TGCGCCAGCAGAAACAGGGATACCGGGGAGCTGTTTTTT.

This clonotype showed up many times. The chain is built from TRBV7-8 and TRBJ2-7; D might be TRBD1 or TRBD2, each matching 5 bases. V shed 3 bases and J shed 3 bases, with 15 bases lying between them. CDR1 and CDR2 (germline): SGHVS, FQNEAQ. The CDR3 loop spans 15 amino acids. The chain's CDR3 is CASSLEPGPNYEQYF. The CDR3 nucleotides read TGTGCCAGCAGCTTGGAGCCGGGACCTAACTACGAGCAGTACTTC.

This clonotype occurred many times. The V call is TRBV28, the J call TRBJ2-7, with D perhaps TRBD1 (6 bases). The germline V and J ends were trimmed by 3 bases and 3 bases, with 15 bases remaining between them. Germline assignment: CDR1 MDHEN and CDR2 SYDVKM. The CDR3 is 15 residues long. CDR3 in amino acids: CASSFRGTGYYEQYF. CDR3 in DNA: TGTGCCAGCAGTTTTCGAGGAACAGGGTACTACGAGCAGTACTTC.

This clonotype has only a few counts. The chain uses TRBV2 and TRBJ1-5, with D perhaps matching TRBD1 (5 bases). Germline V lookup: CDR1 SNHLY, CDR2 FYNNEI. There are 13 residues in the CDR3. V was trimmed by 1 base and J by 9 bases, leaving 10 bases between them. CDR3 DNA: TGTGCCAGCAGTGAAGTGCAGGGTACGCCCCAGCATTTT. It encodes CASSEVQGTPQHF.